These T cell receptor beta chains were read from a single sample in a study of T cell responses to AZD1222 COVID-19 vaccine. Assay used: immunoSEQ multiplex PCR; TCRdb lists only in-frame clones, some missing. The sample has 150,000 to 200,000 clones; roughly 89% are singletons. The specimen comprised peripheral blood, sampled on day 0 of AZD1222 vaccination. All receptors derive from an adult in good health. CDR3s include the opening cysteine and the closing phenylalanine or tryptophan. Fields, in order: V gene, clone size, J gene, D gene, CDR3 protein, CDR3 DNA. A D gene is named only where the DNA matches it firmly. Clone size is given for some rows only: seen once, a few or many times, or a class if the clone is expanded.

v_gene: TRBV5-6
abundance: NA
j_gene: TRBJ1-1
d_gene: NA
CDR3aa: CASSSTFRGGTEAFF
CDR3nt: TGTGCCAGCAGCTCAACCTTCCGGGGGGGGACTGAAGCTTTCTTT

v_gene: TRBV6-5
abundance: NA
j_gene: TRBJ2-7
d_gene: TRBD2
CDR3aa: CASSYAPSGSNEQYF
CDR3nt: TGTGCCAGCAGTTACGCTCCTAGCGGGAGTAACGAGCAGTACTTC

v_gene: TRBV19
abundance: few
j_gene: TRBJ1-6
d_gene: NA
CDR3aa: CASTVRGGASPLHF
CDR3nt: TGTGCCAGTACCGTGCGGGGGGGCGCCTCACCCCTCCACTTT

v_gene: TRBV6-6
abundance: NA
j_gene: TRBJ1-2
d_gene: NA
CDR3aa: CASSRGGDGYTF
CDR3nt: TGTGCCAGCAGCCGAGGGGGAGATGGCTACACCTTC

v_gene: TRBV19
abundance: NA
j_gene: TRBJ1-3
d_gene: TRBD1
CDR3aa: CASRGSGTAGNTIYF
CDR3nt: TGTGCCAGTAGAGGGAGCGGGACAGCTGGAAACACCATATATTTT

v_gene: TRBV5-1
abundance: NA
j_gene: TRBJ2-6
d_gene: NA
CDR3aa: CASSPQDSGANVLTF
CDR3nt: TGCGCCAGCAGCCCGCAGGACTCTGGGGCCAACGTCCTGACTTTC

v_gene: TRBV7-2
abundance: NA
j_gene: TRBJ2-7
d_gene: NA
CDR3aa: CASSLAGTVTYEQYF
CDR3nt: TGTGCCAGCAGCTTAGCCGGCACGGTCACCTACGAGCAGTACTTC

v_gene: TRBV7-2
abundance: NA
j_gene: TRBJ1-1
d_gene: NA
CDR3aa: CASSLVQGSTEAFF
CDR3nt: TGTGCCAGCAGCTTAGTTCAGGGGTCCACTGAAGCTTTCTTT

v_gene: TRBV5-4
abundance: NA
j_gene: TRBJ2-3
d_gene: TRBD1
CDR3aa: CASSLLRDRGNTDTQYF
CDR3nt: TGTGCCAGCAGCCTCCTCCGGGACAGGGGTAACACAGATACGCAGTATTTT

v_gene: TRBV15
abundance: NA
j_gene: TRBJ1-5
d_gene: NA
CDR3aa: CATSRERDAYNQPQHF
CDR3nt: TGTGCCACCAGCAGAGAGCGGGACGCATACAATCAGCCCCAGCATTTT

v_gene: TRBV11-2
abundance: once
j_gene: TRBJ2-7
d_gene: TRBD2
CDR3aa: CASSLRGRWTYEQYF
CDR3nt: TGTGCCAGCAGCTTGCGCGGGAGATGGACCTACGAGCAGTACTTC

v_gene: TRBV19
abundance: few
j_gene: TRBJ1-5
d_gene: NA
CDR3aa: CASKEGGAGQPQHF
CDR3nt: TGTGCCAGTAAGGAGGGGGGCGCGGGTCAGCCCCAGCATTTT

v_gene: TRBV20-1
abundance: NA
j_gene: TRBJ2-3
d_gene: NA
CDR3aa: CSAKGGAQYF
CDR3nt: TGCAGTGCGAAAGGAGGGGCGCAGTATTTT

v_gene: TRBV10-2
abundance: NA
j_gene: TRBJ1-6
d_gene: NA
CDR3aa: CASTGREGGVSPLHF
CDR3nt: TGCGCCAGCACCGGCCGGGAGGGGGGTGTTTCACCCCTCCACTTT

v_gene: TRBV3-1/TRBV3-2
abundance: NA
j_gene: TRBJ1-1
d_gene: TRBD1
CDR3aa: CASSARDSQAFF
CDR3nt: TGTGCCAGCAGCGCAAGGGACAGCCAAGCTTTCTTT

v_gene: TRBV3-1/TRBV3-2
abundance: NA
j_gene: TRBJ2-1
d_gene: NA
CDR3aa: CASSLRTDNNEQFF
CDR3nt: TGTGCCAGCAGCCTAAGGACAGACAACAATGAGCAGTTCTTC

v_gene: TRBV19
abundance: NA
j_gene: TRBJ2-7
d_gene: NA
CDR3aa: CASSAGPEQYF
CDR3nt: TGTGCCAGTAGCGCCGGTCCCGAGCAGTACTTC

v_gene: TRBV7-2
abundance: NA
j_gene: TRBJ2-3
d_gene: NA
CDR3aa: CASSPLTGRGDTQYF
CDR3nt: TGTGCCAGCAGCCCCTTGACAGGGAGGGGAGATACGCAGTATTTT

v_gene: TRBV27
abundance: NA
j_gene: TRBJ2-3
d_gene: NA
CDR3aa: CASSVPGRPDTQYF
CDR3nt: TGTGCCAGCAGTGTTCCGGGGCGCCCGGATACGCAGTATTTT

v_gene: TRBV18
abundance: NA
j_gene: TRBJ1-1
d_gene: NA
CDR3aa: CASSPRTEEEAFF
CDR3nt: TGTGCCAGCTCACCAAGGACAGAAGAAGAAGCTTTCTTT

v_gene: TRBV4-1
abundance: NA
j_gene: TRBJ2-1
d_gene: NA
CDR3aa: CASSHQGRGGGYNEQFF
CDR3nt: TGCGCCAGCAGCCACCAGGGAAGGGGGGGAGGATACAATGAGCAGTTCTTC

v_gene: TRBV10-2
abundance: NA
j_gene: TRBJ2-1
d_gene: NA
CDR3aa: CASRGSGLSIPNSYNEQFF
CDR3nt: TGCGCCTCCCGAGGGAGCGGACTCTCTATCCCCAACTCCTACAATGAGCAGTTCTTC

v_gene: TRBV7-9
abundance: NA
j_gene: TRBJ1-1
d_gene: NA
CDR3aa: CASRPDGGGPEAFF
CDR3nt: TGTGCCAGCAGGCCGGACGGCGGGGGACCTGAAGCTTTCTTT

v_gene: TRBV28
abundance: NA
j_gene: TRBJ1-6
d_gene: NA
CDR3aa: CASSSILSSPLHF
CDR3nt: TGTGCCAGCAGTTCCATCCTGAGCTCACCCCTCCACTTT

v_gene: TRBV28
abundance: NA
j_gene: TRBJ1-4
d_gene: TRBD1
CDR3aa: CASRLLHRQGGTTNEKLFF
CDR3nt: TGTGCCAGCAGACTCCTCCACCGACAGGGTGGGACTACTAATGAAAAACTGTTTTTT

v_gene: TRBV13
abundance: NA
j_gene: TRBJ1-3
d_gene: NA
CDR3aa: CASSPLGVSGNTIYF
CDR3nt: TGTGCCAGCAGCCCACTGGGGGTCTCTGGAAACACCATATATTTT

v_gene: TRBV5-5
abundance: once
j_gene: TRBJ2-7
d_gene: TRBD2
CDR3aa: CASSLAAGGSYEQYF
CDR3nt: TGTGCCAGCAGCTTGGCCGCGGGAGGGTCCTACGAGCAGTACTTC

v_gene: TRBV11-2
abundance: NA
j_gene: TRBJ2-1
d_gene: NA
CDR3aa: CASSLERLAYNEQFF
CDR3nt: TGTGCCAGCAGCTTAGAGAGGCTGGCATACAATGAGCAGTTCTTC

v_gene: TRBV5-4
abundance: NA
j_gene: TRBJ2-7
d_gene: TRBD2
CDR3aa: CASSSGLAVTYEQYF
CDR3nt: TGTGCCAGCAGCTCGGGACTAGCGGTAACCTACGAGCAGTACTTC

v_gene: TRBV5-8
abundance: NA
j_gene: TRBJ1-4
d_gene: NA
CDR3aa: CASSLGRGVGKLFF
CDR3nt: TGTGCCAGCAGCTTAGGCAGGGGTGTGGGAAAACTGTTTTTT

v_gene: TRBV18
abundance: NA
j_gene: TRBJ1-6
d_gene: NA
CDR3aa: CASSLAKGNNSPLHF
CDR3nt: TGTGCCAGCTCGCTCGCCAAGGGTAATAATTCACCCCTCCACTTT

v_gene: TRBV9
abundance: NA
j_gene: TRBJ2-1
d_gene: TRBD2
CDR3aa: CASSARGLDSNEQFF
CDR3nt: TGTGCCAGCAGCGCCCGGGGACTAGACTCAAATGAGCAGTTCTTC

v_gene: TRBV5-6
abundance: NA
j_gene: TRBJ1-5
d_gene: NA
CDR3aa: CASSFGGVDQPQHF
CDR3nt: TGTGCCAGCTCCTTCGGGGGGGTCGATCAGCCCCAGCATTTT

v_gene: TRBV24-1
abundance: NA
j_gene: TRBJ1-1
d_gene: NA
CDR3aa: CATSYGAENTEAFF
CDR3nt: TGTGCCACCAGTTACGGGGCGGAGAACACTGAAGCTTTCTTT

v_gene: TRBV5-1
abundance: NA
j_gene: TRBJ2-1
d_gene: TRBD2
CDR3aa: CASSLSGRAYNEQFF
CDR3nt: TGCGCCAGCAGCTTGAGCGGGAGGGCGTACAATGAGCAGTTCTTC

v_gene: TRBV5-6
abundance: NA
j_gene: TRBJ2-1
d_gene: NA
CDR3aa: CASSPLGGSYNEQFF
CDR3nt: TGTGCCAGCAGCCCCCTGGGGGGTTCTTACAATGAGCAGTTCTTC

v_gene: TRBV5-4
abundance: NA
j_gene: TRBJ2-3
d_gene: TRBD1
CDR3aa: CASSLGQSSTDTQYF
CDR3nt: TGTGCCAGCAGCCTGGGACAGTCTAGCACAGATACGCAGTATTTT

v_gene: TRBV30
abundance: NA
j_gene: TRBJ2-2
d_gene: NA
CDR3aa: CAWSVGRAGELFF
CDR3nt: TGTGCCTGGAGTGTGGGACGCGCCGGGGAGCTGTTTTTT

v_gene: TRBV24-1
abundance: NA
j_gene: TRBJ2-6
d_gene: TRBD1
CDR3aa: CATSRGTGFSGANVLTF
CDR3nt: TGTGCCACCTCCCGGGGGACAGGGTTCTCTGGGGCCAACGTCCTGACTTTC

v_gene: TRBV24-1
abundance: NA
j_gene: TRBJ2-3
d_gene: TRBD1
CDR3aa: CATSDHRDRGLDTQYF
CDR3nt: TGTGCCACCAGTGACCACCGGGACAGGGGCTTAGATACGCAGTATTTT

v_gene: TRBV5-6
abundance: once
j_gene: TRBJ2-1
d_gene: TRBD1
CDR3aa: CASSFGGTGDNEQFF
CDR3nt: TGTGCCAGCAGCTTCGGCGGGACAGGGGATAATGAGCAGTTCTTC

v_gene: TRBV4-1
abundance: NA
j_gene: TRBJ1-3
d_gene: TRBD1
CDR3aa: CASSQDSSQGGFRVDPGNTIYF
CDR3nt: TGCGCCAGCAGCCAAGATTCCTCCCAGGGGGGCTTTAGAGTTGATCCTGGAAACACCATATATTTT

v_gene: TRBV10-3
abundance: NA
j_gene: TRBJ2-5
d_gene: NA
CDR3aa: CAISESFDSSVATQYF
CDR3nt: TGTGCCATCAGTGAGTCTTTCGATAGTTCAGTCGCGACCCAGTACTTC

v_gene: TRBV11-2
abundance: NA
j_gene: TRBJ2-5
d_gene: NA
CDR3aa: CASSLEFYQETQYF
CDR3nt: TGTGCCAGCAGCTTAGAGTTCTACCAAGAGACCCAGTACTTC

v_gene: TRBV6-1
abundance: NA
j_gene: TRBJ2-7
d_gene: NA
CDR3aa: CASSEGYGGGPYEQYF
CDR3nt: TGTGCCAGCAGTGAGGGTTACGGTGGGGGCCCTTACGAGCAGTACTTC

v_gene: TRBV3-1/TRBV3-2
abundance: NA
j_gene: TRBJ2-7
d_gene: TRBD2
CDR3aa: CASSFSGLTYEQYF
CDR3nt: TGTGCCAGCAGCTTTAGCGGGTTAACCTACGAGCAGTACTTC

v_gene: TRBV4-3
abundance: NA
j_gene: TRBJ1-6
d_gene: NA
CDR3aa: CASSQRTDRTSPLHF
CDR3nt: TGCGCCAGCAGCCAAAGGACCGACAGGACTTCACCCCTCCACTTT

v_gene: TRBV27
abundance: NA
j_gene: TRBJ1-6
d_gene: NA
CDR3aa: CASSPQGVINSPLHF
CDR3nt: TGTGCCAGCAGCCCGCAGGGAGTCATTAATTCACCCCTCCACTTT